Presented here are 28 T cell receptor beta chains from one specimen sequenced in a study of blood T cell repertoires in COVID-19. Assay: immunoSEQ multiplex PCR; the TCRdb copy retains only in-frame clones and omits some. There are fewer than 95,000 clones in the sample; more than 70% occur only once, and around 0.47% lies in the top ten. Sequenced: peripheral blood. These receptors were collected from a man between 60 and 70 years old with acute or convalescent COVID-19.

The rearrangement uses TRBV6-5 and TRBJ2-7; D may be TRBD2 (7 bases). The length of the CDR3 is 14 residues. Deletions cut 6 bases from V and 2 bases from J, with 14 bases between. CDR1 and CDR2 from the germline V gene are MNHEY and SVGAGI. The CDR3 loop is CASSPRGDTYEQYF. The CDR3 DNA reads TGTGCCAGCAGCCCCCGGGGGGACACCTACGAGCAGTACTTC.

The chain links TRBV25-1 to TRBJ1-6; D remains unclear. Germline CDR1 MGHDK, CDR2 SYGVNS. The length of the CDR3 is 13 residues. Between the trimmed V and J ends, which lost 0 bases and 10 bases, there was a span of 7 bases. CDR3 nucleotides: TGTGCCAGCAGTGAATATCAGGAATCACCCCTCCACTTT. Residues: CASSEYQESPLHF.

This chain connects TRBV27 to TRBJ1-5; tentative D call: TRBD1 (6 bases). This CDR3 is 15 amino acids long. Per the germline V gene, CDR1 is MNHEY and CDR2 is SMNVEV (reference sequence). V lost 4 bases, J lost 5 bases, and 15 bases lay in between. CDR3 sequence reads: CASSSFRDTYQPQHF. CDR3 in DNA: TGTGCCAGCAGTTCCTTCCGGGACACTTATCAGCCCCAGCATTTT.

This rearrangement joins TRBV9 to TRBJ1-2, with 7 bases matching TRBD1. The J segment lost 8 bases and the V segment lost 3 bases, leaving 1 base of the junction unmatched. This CDR3 comprises 11 residues. Germline lookup yields CDR1 SGDLS and CDR2 YYNGEE. The CDR3 is CASSGGGGYTF. CDR3 nucleotide sequence: TGTGCCAGCAGCGGAGGGGGCGGCTACACCTTC.

This clone was recorded only once. The chain is built from TRBV19 and TRBJ2-3, with 8 positions matching TRBD2. The CDR3 is 17 residues long. The V and J ends lost 5 bases and 4 bases, in that order; junction bases with no gene match: 14. Per the germline V gene, CDR1 is LNHDA and CDR2 is SQIVND (reference sequence). The chain's CDR3 is CASSYPPGLVGSDTQYF. The CDR3 DNA reads TGTGCCAGTAGTTACCCCCCGGGACTAGTTGGATCAGATACGCAGTATTTT. Combining the CDR3 with reference TRBV19 and TRBJ2-3 gives the whole variable domain DGGITQSPKYLFRKEGQNVTLSCEQNLNHDAMYWYRQDPGQGLRLIYYSQIVNDFQKGDIAEGYSVSREKKESFPLTVTSAQKNPTAFYLCASSYPPGLVGSDTQYFGPGTRLTVL.

The chain combines TRBV5-1 with TRBJ1-6; D not certain. Germline CDR1 is SGHRS and CDR2 is YFSETQ. This CDR3 region has 17 residues. Trimming removed 0 bases from V and 0 bases from J, with 10 bases in between. CDR3 nucleotide sequence: TGCGCCAGCAGCTTGGCCAGCGTGAGCTCCTATAATTCACCCCTCCACTTT. Encoded protein: CASSLASVSSYNSPLHF.

This chain joins TRBV14 and TRBJ1-2; D unclear. V was clipped by 4 bases and J by 0 bases, with 3 bases between them. The CDR3 has 12 amino acids. CDR1 is SGHDN and CDR2 is FVKESK in the germline V gene. CDR3 bases: TGTGCCAGCAGCCCGGCTAACTATGGCTACACCTTC. This translates into CASSPANYGYTF.

The V call is TRBV19, the J call TRBJ1-1, with a weak D call TRBD1 (6 bases). The CDR3 contains 14 residues. CDR1 LNHDA and CDR2 SQIVND come from the germline V gene (reference sequence). With 5 bases removed from V and 0 bases from J, the gap between germline ends came to 10 bases. CDR3 sequence reads: CASSQGMMNTEAFF. The CDR3 DNA is TGTGCCAGTAGTCAGGGGATGATGAACACTGAAGCTTTCTTT.

The genes are TRBV9 and TRBJ2-5; possibly TRBD1 for D (5 bases). The CDR3 consists of 15 residues. Germline lookup yields CDR1 SGDLS and CDR2 YYNGEE. V was shortened by 0 bases and J by 0 bases, with 9 bases between the two germline ends. CDR3 sequence (DNA): TGTGCCAGCAGCGTAGATGACAGCAACCAAGAGACCCAGTACTTC. The encoded protein is CASSVDDSNQETQYF.

The rearrangement links TRBV6-5 to TRBJ1-3; a possible D gene is TRBD1 (6 bases). From germline, CDR1 is MNHEY and CDR2 SVGAGI. The CDR3 runs 11 residues. The CDR3 loop is CAAGVGNTIYF. CDR3 DNA sequence: TGTGCTGCAGGGGTCGGAAACACCATATATTTT.

This chain joins TRBV15 and TRBJ2-2; 8 nucleotides match TRBD1. The CDR3 covers 15 residues. Germline values: CDR1 LNHNV, CDR2 YYDKDF (reference sequence). J gave up 5 bases and V 1 base, and 3 bases lay outside the gene matches. The chain's CDR3 is CATSRGGQATGELFF. In DNA, the CDR3 is TGTGCCACCAGCAGAGGGGGACAGGCAACCGGGGAGCTGTTTTTT.

J is TRBJ1-4 and V is TRBV5-6, with 8 bases identical to TRBD1. Trimming removed 5 bases from V and 8 bases from J; junction bases left unmatched: 11. CDR3 length equals 15 residues. CDR1 is SGHDT, CDR2 YYEEEE, per germline. The CDR3 spells CASSDLLTGDEKLFF. The CDR3 nucleotides read TGTGCCAGCAGTGATCTTTTGACAGGGGACGAAAAACTGTTTTTT. Full variable domain (remainder filled in from reference TRBV5-6 and TRBJ1-4): DAGVTQSPTHLIKTRGQQVTLRCSPKSGHDTVSWYQQALGQGPQFIFQYYEEEERQRGNFPDRFSGHQFPNYSSELNVNALLLGDSALYLCASSDLLTGDEKLFFGSGTQLSVL.

About this clone itself: A junction boundary mismatches the germline segment, possibly from a read error. The chain couples TRBV10-3 to TRBJ2-7, with 10 bases that match TRBD2. This CDR3 has 14 amino acids. Germline values: CDR1 ENHRY, CDR2 SYGVKD. The CDR3 region is CVISDPSGSDEQYF. Here the CDR3 DNA reads TGTGTCATCAGTGACCCTAGCGGGAGCGACGAGCAGTACTTC.

The chain employs TRBV2 and TRBJ2-7; 7 bases are shared with TRBD1. Germline V gene lookup returns CDR1 SNHLY and CDR2 FYNNEI. V trimming: 0 bases; J trimming: 4 bases; junction bases outside the gene matches: 9. The CDR3 spans 16 residues. CDR3 region: CASSEATGTVSYEQYF. CDR3 coding DNA: TGTGCCAGCAGTGAAGCGACCGGGACAGTCTCGTACGAGCAGTACTTC.

This clone was seen a single time. The V gene is TRBV6-5, the J gene TRBJ2-1; 9 bases align to TRBD2. Germline V gives CDR1 MNHEY, CDR2 SVGAGI. The CDR3 loop spans 16 amino acids. With V trimmed by 2 bases and J by 7 bases, 9 bases remained unmatched. The CDR3 sequence: CASSYLGTSTENEQFF. CDR3 nucleotides: TGTGCCAGCAGTTACCTCGGGACTAGCACTGAGAATGAGCAGTTCTTC.

This clone was seen just once. The chain carries TRBV3-1 (or the pseudogene TRBV3-2) and TRBJ2-2, with 8 bases matching TRBD2. There are 15 residues in the CDR3. Germline assignment: CDR1 LGHDT and CDR2 YNNKEL (reference sequence). With 4 bases clipped from V and 3 bases from J, the junction kept 4 bases outside the gene matches. CDR3 coding DNA: TGTGCCAGCAGCCCTAGGACTAGCTACACCGGGGAGCTGTTTTTT. Amino acids: CASSPRTSYTGELFF.

This chain connects TRBV19 to TRBJ1-1; 8 nucleotides match TRBD1. The CDR3 sequence is 15 residues long. Germline V gene data show CDR1 as LNHDA and CDR2 as SQIVND (reference sequence). With V trimmed by 5 bases and J by 8 bases, 13 bases remained unmatched. The CDR3 nucleotides read TGTGCCAGTAGTCGGGGGACAGGACAGTCAACCGAAGCTTTCTTT. Its protein is CASSRGTGQSTEAFF.

This chain uses TRBV2 with TRBJ1-5; D perhaps matches TRBD1 (5 bases). Germline V lookup: CDR1 SNHLY, CDR2 FYNNEI. Trimming removed 8 bases from V and 2 bases from J, with 13 bases in between. This CDR3 is built from 14 residues. The CDR3 loop reads CASSRGGGNQPQHF. CDR3 in DNA: TGTGCCAGCTCAAGGGGTGGCGGCAATCAGCCCCAGCATTTT.

The genes are TRBV7-9 and TRBJ1-2; a weak D match, TRBD1 (6 bases). The V end lost 5 bases, the J end lost 8 bases, and 21 bases lay between the germline ends. The germline gives CDR1 SEHNR, CDR2 FQNEAQ (reference sequence). The CDR3 totals 15 residues. The chain's CDR3 is CASSHSGGRGYGYTF. The CDR3 region has the DNA TGTGCCAGCAGCCACTCTGGGGGCAGGGGCTACGGCTACACCTTC.

CDR3 amino acids: CASTRDRGYQPQHF. CDR3 sequence (DNA): TGTGCCAGCACCCGGGACAGGGGTTATCAGCCCCAGCATTTT. The rearrangement uses TRBV6-5 and TRBJ1-5; 10 bases are shared with TRBD1. Looked up from germline, CDR1 is MNHEY and CDR2 is SVGAGI. Trimming removed 7 bases from V and 5 bases from J; junction bases left unmatched: 5. The length of the CDR3 is 14 residues.

The chain is built from TRBV11-2 and TRBJ1-1; no clear D. The germline CDR1 and CDR2 sequences are SGHAT and FQNNGV. The CDR3 is made up of 18 amino acids. V shed 4 bases and J shed 0 bases, with 21 bases lying between them. DNA for the CDR3: TGTGCCAGCAGCTACGCGGACTTCGCCCTGATTATGAACACTGAAGCTTTCTTT. Protein: CASSYADFALIMNTEAFF.

J is TRBJ2-2 and V is TRBV25-1; 7 bases are shared with TRBD2. CDR3 length: 14 amino acids. Looked up from germline, CDR1 is MGHDK and CDR2 is SYGVNS. J lost 5 bases, V lost 7 bases, and 7 bases had no gene match. CDR3 nucleotides: TGTGCCAGCACCGGACTGGGGGGGACCGGGGAGCTGTTTTTT. It encodes CASTGLGGTGELFF. Full variable domain (outside the CDR3, taken from reference TRBV25-1 and TRBJ2-2): EADIYQTPRYLVIGTGKKITLECSQTMGHDKMYWYQQDPGMELHLIHYSYGVNSTEKGDLSSESTVSRIRTEHFPLTLESARPSHTSQYLCASTGLGGTGELFFGEGSRLTVL.

J is TRBJ1-4 and V is TRBV30; perhaps TRBD1 as D (6 bases). Germline V lookup: CDR1 GTSNPN, CDR2 SVGIG (reference sequence). Trimming took 1 base from V and 3 from J, leaving 9 bases between them. The CDR3 has 14 residues. In DNA form, the CDR3 reads TGTGCCTGGAGTGGGGGACACTCTAATGAAAAACTGTTTTTT. It is translated as CAWSGGHSNEKLFF. Together with reference TRBV30 and TRBJ1-4, the CDR3 gives the full variable domain: SQTIHQWPATLVQPVGSPLSLECTVEGTSNPNLYWYRQAAGRGLQLLFYSVGIGQISSEVPQNLSASRPQDRQFILSSKKLLLSDSGFYLCAWSGGHSNEKLFFGSGTQLSVL.

This sequence joins TRBV7-8 and TRBJ1-5; D might be TRBD1 (5 bases). V was pared by 5 bases and J by 6 bases, with 17 bases between. Germline CDR1 and CDR2: SGHVS and FQNEAQ. This CDR3 contains 15 residues. CDR3 amino acids: CASSGGTEVLQPQHF. In nucleotides, the CDR3 is TGTGCCAGCAGCGGCGGGACGGAGGTGCTTCAGCCCCAGCATTTT.

The chain employs TRBV5-4 and TRBJ2-2, with D perhaps TRBD2 (6 bases). The ends were cut back, 0 bases at V and 4 bases at J, with 10 bases in the middle. Looked up from germline, CDR1 is SGHNT and CDR2 is YYREEE (reference sequence). The CDR3 consists of 15 residues. This CDR3 is CASSLGGAGTGELFF. DNA for the CDR3: TGTGCCAGCAGCTTGGGCGGGGCGGGCACCGGGGAGCTGTTTTTT. Full variable domain (outside the CDR3, taken from reference TRBV5-4 and TRBJ2-2): ETGVTQSPTHLIKTRGQQVTLRCSSQSGHNTVSWYQQALGQGPQFIFQYYREEENGRGNFPPRFSGLQFPNYSSELNVNALELDDSALYLCASSLGGAGTGELFFGEGSRLTVL.

V is TRBV5-1 and J is TRBJ2-7; 10 bases map to TRBD1. Germline loops: CDR1 SGHRS, CDR2 YFSETQ. V shed 4 bases and J 2 bases; nucleotides not matched to a gene: 3. This CDR3 has 14 residues. CDR3 DNA sequence: TGCGCCAGCAGCGGGACAGGGGTCGCCTACGAGCAGTACTTC. Residues: CASSGTGVAYEQYF.

The rearrangement uses TRBV11-2 and TRBJ1-1, with 7 bases lining up with TRBD1. The CDR3 is 12 residues long. Germline trimming cut 4 bases from V and 7 bases from J; bases unmatched to any gene: 3. Germline V gene lookup returns CDR1 SGHAT and CDR2 FQNNGV. The CDR3 DNA sequence: TGTGCCAGCAGCTATACAGGGGTTGAAGCTTTCTTT. This translates into CASSYTGVEAFF.

The rearrangement joins TRBV6-4 to TRBJ1-2, with 8 bases aligning to TRBD1. Germline V lookup: CDR1 MRHNA, CDR2 SNTAGT. V lost 4 bases to trimming and J lost 7 bases; unmatched junction nucleotides: 11. The CDR3 runs to 15 residues. CDR3 amino acids: CASSVGQGAVSGYTF. The DNA of the CDR3 is TGTGCCAGCAGTGTCGGTCAGGGGGCGGTCAGTGGCTACACCTTC.